This T cell receptor (beta chain) was documented in a study of cytomegalovirus exposure and HLA in healthy donors. The CDR3 extends over 12 amino acids. The germline CDR1 and CDR2 sequences are SGHNT and YENEEA. Study results and limitations: Later, an analysis showed that TCR beta chains associated with HLA were more clonally expanded than others that were equally common.

For this clone: Its antigen is still unknown.

PCR employed 60 Vbeta and 13 Jbeta primers. Measured with immunoSEQ multiplex PCR; TCRdb has only the in-frame clones, and not every one. The data contain about 220,000 clones, more than 65% of them singletons. Donors sampled were nominally healthy, though unrecorded immune exposures were likely. Sequencing was done on a sample of PBMCs. The chain recombines TRBV11-3 with TRBJ2-5, with unresolved D. Gene TRBJ2-7 matches the end of the DNA better, so the J call may be wrong. The receptor was derived from a woman aged 30 to 39 in good health and CMV-seronegative. The CDR3 reads CASSLDPYEQYF. The DNA for the CDR3 is TGTGCCAGCAGCTTAGACCCCTACGAGCAGTACTTC.